A few counts support the clone carrying this TCR beta chain. The source of the sample is a study of molecular identifiers for immune sequencing clone quantification. TCRdb itself ran the PCR reads through MiXCR, one entry per CDR3 protein. Of more than 450,000 distinct CDR3 sequences listed, 25% were seen once; the top ten hold around 0.76%. The V gene's germline CDR1 is SGHRS and CDR2 YFSETQ. The CDR3 is made up of 16 amino acids. The J segment lost 3 bases and the V segment lost 1 base, leaving 8 bases of the junction unmatched. Naive CD8 T cells, phenotype CD8+CD4-CCR7+CD45RA+, were sorted. Sequenced material: naive CD8+ T cells from blood, with Jurkat cell RNA spiked in. The subset is: FACS-sorted CD8+CD4-CCR7+CD45RA+ naive T cells. J is TRBJ2-3 and V is TRBV5-1; the match to TRBD1 covers 7 bases. The receptor was isolated from a human donor in good health. Some libraries in this study had Jurkat cell RNA spiked in. CDR3 nucleotides: TGCGCCAGCAGCTTGAACAGGGGCGGGCAAACAGATACGCAGTATTTT. Its translation is CASSLNRGGQTDTQYF.